The 14 T cell receptor beta chains listed next were all sequenced from one sample in a study of blood T cells in healthy people across ages. A second PCR, run for about 7 to 12 cycles, used a sample-barcoded 5' primer plus a J-beta primer mix. Via MiXCR, TCRdb re-called the 5' RACE reads, giving one row per CDR3 protein. Of under 2 million distinct CDR3 sequences in the sample, 30% to 40% were seen once. The specimen was blood. All receptors derive from a woman aged 25 to 39 in good health.

This clonotype has a handful of counts. The CDR3 reads CSARLRGTTSTDTQYF. The CDR3 DNA reads as TGCAGTGCTAGATTAAGGGGGACAACTAGCACAGATACGCAGTATTTT. This chain connects TRBV20-1 to TRBJ2-3, with a weak D call TRBD1 (6 bases). Per germline, CDR1 DFQATT and CDR2 SNEGSKA (reference sequence). V was trimmed by 2 bases and J by 0 bases, leaving 15 bases between them. CDR3 length equals 16 residues.

This clonotype has just a few counts. The CDR3 bases are TGCAGTGCTAGAGTGGAGTGGGATGAGCAGTTCTTC. This translates into CSARVEWDEQFF. The chain links TRBV20-1 to TRBJ2-1; D gene ambiguous. Germline V CDR1 and CDR2: DFQATT, SNEGSKA (reference sequence). CDR3 length equals 12 residues. The V end lost 1 base, the J end lost 8 bases, and 9 bases lay between the germline ends.

Regarding this clonotype: This could be a read error, since a much larger clone is one nucleotide away. The V call is TRBV29-1, the J call TRBJ2-7; tentatively, D is TRBD1 (5 bases). This CDR3 has 12 amino acids. Germline CDR1 and CDR2: SQVTM and ANQGSEA. The CDR3 nucleotides are TGCAGCGGTGAAGGTATAGGGGTCGAGCAGTACTTC. It yields the protein CSGEGIGVEQYF.

This clonotype was counted once. The J gene is TRBJ2-5, the V gene TRBV3-1, with TRBD1 matching 11 bases. This CDR3 is built from 17 residues. Looked up from germline, CDR1 is LGHDT and CDR2 is YNNKEL (reference sequence). J lost 3 bases, V lost 1 base, and 7 bases had no gene match. The CDR3 protein is CASSQGGTGGKKETQYF. The DNA for the CDR3 is TGTGCCAGCAGCCAAGGGGGGACAGGGGGGAAAAAAGAGACCCAGTACTTC.

The chain recombines TRBV5-1 with TRBJ2-5; TRBD2 aligns across 8 bases. The J segment lost 1 base and the V segment lost 3 bases, leaving 8 bases of the junction unmatched. Germline-derived CDR1 and CDR2 are SGHRS and YFSETQ. The CDR3 has 16 amino acids. The CDR3 here is CASSWSRGGFQETQYF. The CDR3 DNA follows: TGCGCCAGCAGCTGGAGCCGGGGGGGCTTCCAAGAGACCCAGTACTTC.

A few counts support this clonotype. The genes are TRBV3-1 and TRBJ1-5, with TRBD1 matching over 9 bases. The ends lost 2 bases at V and 5 bases at J; junction bases unmatched: 10. Looked up from germline, CDR1 is LGHDT and CDR2 is YNNKEL (reference sequence). This CDR3 comprises 17 residues. CDR3 bases: TGTGCCAGCAGCCAAACGTCTCCGGACAGGGGTCATCAGCCCCAGCATTTT. Protein sequence: CASSQTSPDRGHQPQHF.

Concerning this clonotype itself: The junction departs from germline at one end; a sequencing error may be responsible. The chain links TRBV5-1 to TRBJ1-5, with TRBD1 matching 11 bases. This CDR3 has 14 amino acids. The germline V gene encodes CDR1 SGHRS and CDR2 YFSETQ. CDR3 sequence reads: CASSPGQGDHPQHF. CDR3 in DNA: TGCGCCAGCAGCCCGGGACAGGGGGATCACCCCCAGCATTTT.

Remarks on this clonotype: A much larger clone differs by one base, so this may be a read error. CDR3 coding DNA: TGCAGCGCTGTCGGGGAGGGTTCATACGAGCAGTACTTC. Translating gives CSAVGEGSYEQYF. V and J are TRBV29-1 and TRBJ2-7, with 7 bases that match TRBD2. The germline gives CDR1 SQVTM, CDR2 ANQGSEA. There are 13 residues in the CDR3. The junction had 10 bases not matched to a gene; V was cut back by 7 bases and J by 4 bases.

This clonotype has more than one count but fewer than ten. The chain joins TRBV5-1 to TRBJ1-3; D remains unclear. V shed 0 bases and J shed 2 bases, with 6 bases lying between them. The CDR3 is 14 residues long. CDR1 is SGHRS and CDR2 is YFSETQ in the germline V gene. Here the CDR3 DNA reads TGCGCCAGCAGCTTGGAGGCAACTGGAAACACCATATATTTT. Its protein is CASSLEATGNTIYF.

J is TRBJ2-7 and V is TRBV5-1; 8 nucleotides align to TRBD2. The V gene end was trimmed by 4 bases and the J gene end by 4 bases; junction bases not matched to a gene: 7. The CDR3 contains 14 residues. The germline CDR1 and CDR2 sequences are SGHRS and YFSETQ. CDR3 in DNA: TGCGCCAGCAGCCCCCGGGGGGGTTGGTACGAGCAGTACTTC. Translated: CASSPRGGWYEQYF.

The rearrangement uses TRBV5-1 and TRBJ1-5; no definite D call. This CDR3 region has 14 residues. Trimming cost V 5 bases and J 0 bases, with 9 bases left between them. Germline CDR1 and CDR2: SGHRS and YFSETQ. CDR3: CASRLTYSNQPQHF. The CDR3 nucleotides read TGCGCCAGCAGGCTTACGTATAGCAATCAGCCCCAGCATTTT. Filled out from reference TRBV5-1 and TRBJ1-5, the complete variable domain reads KAGVTQTPRYLIKTRGQQVTLSCSPISGHRSVSWYQQTPGQGLQFLFEYFSETQRNKGNFPGRFSGRQFSNSRSEMNVSTLELGDSALYLCASRLTYSNQPQHFGDGTRLSIL.

V and J are TRBV6-5 and TRBJ2-1, with D maybe TRBD1 (6 bases). V lost 2 bases and J 0 bases, leaving 20 bases between the germline ends. Looked up from germline, CDR1 is MNHEY and CDR2 is SVGAGI. CDR3 length equals 19 residues. The CDR3 loop reads CASSYGRWVRGSSYNEQFF. In DNA form, the CDR3 reads TGTGCCAGCAGTTACGGGAGATGGGTGAGGGGGAGCTCCTACAATGAGCAGTTCTTC.

This clonotype was seen only a few times. The chain carries TRBV5-1 and TRBJ1-1; D possibly corresponds to TRBD1 (5 bases). There are 19 residues in the CDR3. V was pared by 2 bases and J by 1 base, with 24 bases between. Germline lookup yields CDR1 SGHRS and CDR2 YFSETQ. CDR3: CASSFVHRPEGRGNTEAFF. Here the CDR3 DNA reads TGCGCCAGCAGCTTCGTACACCGACCTGAGGGACGGGGGAACACTGAAGCTTTCTTT.

Comments on this clonotype: A much larger clone lies a single base off, so this may be a read error. The chain combines TRBV27 with TRBJ2-2, with 7 bases fitting TRBD1. CDR3 length equals 12 residues. Germline V gives CDR1 MNHEY, CDR2 SMNVEV (reference sequence). The CDR3 bases are TGTGCCGGCAGAACAGGGGCCGGGGAGCTGTTTTTT. The encoded protein is CAGRTGAGELFF.